The present entry profiles one TCR beta chain with its context. The cohort comprised adults aged 18 to 89 years residing in approximately 25 US areas. Assignment of participants to cohorts was predicated upon participant-reported clinical history. This sample was taken from a study of blood T cell repertoires in COVID-19. In the study overall: PBMCs, B-cell-depleted T cells, or T cells provided the cDNA or gDNA that made up the material.

The CDR3 length is 16 residues. J was trimmed by 0 bases and V by 4 bases; bases with no gene match: 6. Germline V lookup: CDR1 LGHNA, CDR2 YNFKEQ. In the source study's methods: Reference gene primer amplification yielded estimated nucleated cell counts. Profiling relied on immunoSEQ multiplex PCR, and the TCRdb table lists in-frame clones only, not all of them. V, J and clone size were drawn from that table, and D and trimming were deduced from the DNA. The sample has 200,000 to 300,000 clones; roughly four fifths are singletons. The receptor comes from a woman in her thirties or forties who had been exposed to COVID-19. Sequenced material: PBMCs or T cells enriched from blood (not recorded which). This chain uses TRBV4-2 with TRBJ1-5; 7 bases are a match to TRBD1. CDR3 region: CASSLFGTDSNQPQHF. The CDR3 DNA reads as TGTGCCAGCAGCCTTTTCGGGACAGATAGCAATCAGCCCCAGCATTTT.